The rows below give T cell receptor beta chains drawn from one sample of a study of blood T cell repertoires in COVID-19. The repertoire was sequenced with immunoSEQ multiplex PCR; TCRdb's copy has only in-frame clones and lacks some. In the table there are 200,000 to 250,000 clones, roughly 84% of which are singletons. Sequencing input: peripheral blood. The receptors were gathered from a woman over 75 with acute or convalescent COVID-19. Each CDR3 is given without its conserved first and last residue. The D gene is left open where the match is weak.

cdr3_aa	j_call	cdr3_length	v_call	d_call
ATSEYSLTDTQY	TRBJ2-3	12	TRBV24-1	-
ASSDRFLGEKLF	TRBJ1-4	12	TRBV6-1	-
ASSVEDRWSNYGYT	TRBJ1-2	14	TRBV9	TRBD1
ASRLDSMNTEAF	TRBJ1-1	12	TRBV2	-
ASSPRQGNAEAF	TRBJ1-1	12	TRBV5-1	TRBD1
ASRRQGPNTEAF	TRBJ1-1	12	TRBV6-5	TRBD1
ASSPTGREGTQY	TRBJ2-5	12	TRBV7-3	TRBD2
ASRETSGGAYEQF	TRBJ2-1	13	TRBV5-1	TRBD2
ASSLSAGARYEQY	TRBJ2-7	13	TRBV5-1	-
ASSLVAGNTEAF	TRBJ1-1	12	TRBV5-1	-
ASSMLPDSAEAF	TRBJ1-1	12	TRBV19	-
ASSDPGSANYGYT	TRBJ1-2	13	TRBV28	-
ASSGDRGSEKLF	TRBJ1-4	12	TRBV27	TRBD1
ASSLIRGQETQY	TRBJ2-5	12	TRBV7-9	-
ASSIDPGRNGYT	TRBJ1-2	12	TRBV19	-
ASSLPGQGIYGYT	TRBJ1-2	13	TRBV7-8	TRBD1
ASSQRGGTDTQY	TRBJ2-3	12	TRBV3-1/TRBV3-2	TRBD2
ASSPRGLAGVTEQF	TRBJ2-1	14	TRBV7-9	TRBD2
ASSQGAGGETQY	TRBJ2-5	12	TRBV3-1/TRBV3-2	TRBD2
ASTIFGQGPAF	TRBJ1-1	11	TRBV6-5	TRBD1
ASSQDPRIQETQY	TRBJ2-5	13	TRBV4-3	-
ASSTSGGRRETQY	TRBJ2-5	13	TRBV7-9	TRBD2
ASSEWSGGGQPQH	TRBJ1-5	13	TRBV6-1	TRBD1
ASSPGTGPHEGQY	TRBJ2-7	13	TRBV11-1	TRBD1
ASSQDRNGGYGGSRGYT	TRBJ1-2	17	TRBV4-2	-
ASSPLAGNTEAF	TRBJ1-1	12	TRBV4-1	-
ASSPVGAGGLEQY	TRBJ2-7	13	TRBV3-1/TRBV3-2	TRBD2
ASGHLAAGKTQY	TRBJ2-5	12	TRBV3-1/TRBV3-2	-
ASSPPIPGEQY	TRBJ2-7	11	TRBV9	-
ASSVLGIAGRAAEQF	TRBJ2-1	15	TRBV9	TRBD2
ASSAAASGGADEQY	TRBJ2-7	14	TRBV9	TRBD2
ASSPPLGGIAF	TRBJ1-1	11	TRBV7-9	-
ASSTTGGRTEAF	TRBJ1-1	12	TRBV11-1	TRBD1
ASSPRYEQY	TRBJ2-7	9	TRBV28	-
ASSPQGLSIGAF	TRBJ1-1	12	TRBV19	-
AWSVPVYGTGYGYT	TRBJ1-2	14	TRBV30	TRBD1
ASTPPAGNTIY	TRBJ1-3	11	TRBV12-3/TRBV12-4	-
ASSLGGWVYDGYT	TRBJ1-2	13	TRBV7-2	-
ASSLSGQAVVAF	TRBJ1-1	12	TRBV7-9	TRBD1
ASSQGQPNYGYT	TRBJ1-2	12	TRBV3-1/TRBV3-2	-
ASSPGQDTEAF	TRBJ1-1	11	TRBV18	TRBD1
ASSPPGPNEKLF	TRBJ1-4	12	TRBV5-6	-
ASSQDSGSYEQY	TRBJ2-7	12	TRBV3-1/TRBV3-2	TRBD2
ASSEYGKGDRDYEQY	TRBJ2-7	15	TRBV25-1	TRBD1
AINQAGLSLNGYT	TRBJ1-2	13	TRBV10-3	-
ASSFRQGSAEAF	TRBJ1-1	12	TRBV11-3	TRBD1
ASSKRSGGALSYEQY	TRBJ2-7	15	TRBV4-2	TRBD2
SASSAGSYEQY	TRBJ2-7	11	TRBV20-1	-
ASSFRQGANKGYT	TRBJ1-2	13	TRBV3-1/TRBV3-2	TRBD1
ASSPHGQGEGNEKLF	TRBJ1-4	15	TRBV27	TRBD1
ASSPLAGRNEQF	TRBJ2-1	12	TRBV3-1/TRBV3-2	TRBD2